The present entry profiles one T cell receptor (beta chain) with its context. The antigen is unknown. Researchers drew blood RNA from unsorted whole blood and extracted germline DNA as well. This specimen belongs to a study of tumor-infiltrating lymphocytes in primary liver carcinoma. Study-wide points: Relative to blood, tumors carried a significantly larger fraction of the repertoire in their top 250 clones (p = 0.039). Compared with tumor region pairs, tumor-adjacent and tumor-blood pairs overlapped less.

The researchers produced TCR beta cDNA from around 0.5 ug total RNA with a constant-region primer. Libraries covering TCR beta were generated through three nested multiplex PCR rounds (using a slightly modified ARM-PCR). PCR rounds one and two used TRBV1-TRBV30 forward primers with a C-beta reverse primer for around 9 cycles each. One entry per CDR3 protein results from TCRdb running MiXCR on the multiplex PCR reads. Of some 200,000 distinct CDR3 sequences listed, around 60% are singletons. The germline V and J ends were trimmed by 8 bases and 2 bases, with 15 bases remaining between them. Germline V gene sequence: CDR1 SGHAT, CDR2 FQNNGV. The CDR3 covers 14 residues.

V and J are TRBV11-2 and TRBJ1-2, with D hard to call. The sequence came from a woman aged 55-70 years with primary liver carcinoma and hepatitis B virus infection. The material sequenced was peripheral blood. CDR3 residues: CASCPRAGNYGYTF. The CDR3 region has the DNA TGTGCCAGCTGCCCAAGGGCGGGCAACTATGGCTACACCTTC.